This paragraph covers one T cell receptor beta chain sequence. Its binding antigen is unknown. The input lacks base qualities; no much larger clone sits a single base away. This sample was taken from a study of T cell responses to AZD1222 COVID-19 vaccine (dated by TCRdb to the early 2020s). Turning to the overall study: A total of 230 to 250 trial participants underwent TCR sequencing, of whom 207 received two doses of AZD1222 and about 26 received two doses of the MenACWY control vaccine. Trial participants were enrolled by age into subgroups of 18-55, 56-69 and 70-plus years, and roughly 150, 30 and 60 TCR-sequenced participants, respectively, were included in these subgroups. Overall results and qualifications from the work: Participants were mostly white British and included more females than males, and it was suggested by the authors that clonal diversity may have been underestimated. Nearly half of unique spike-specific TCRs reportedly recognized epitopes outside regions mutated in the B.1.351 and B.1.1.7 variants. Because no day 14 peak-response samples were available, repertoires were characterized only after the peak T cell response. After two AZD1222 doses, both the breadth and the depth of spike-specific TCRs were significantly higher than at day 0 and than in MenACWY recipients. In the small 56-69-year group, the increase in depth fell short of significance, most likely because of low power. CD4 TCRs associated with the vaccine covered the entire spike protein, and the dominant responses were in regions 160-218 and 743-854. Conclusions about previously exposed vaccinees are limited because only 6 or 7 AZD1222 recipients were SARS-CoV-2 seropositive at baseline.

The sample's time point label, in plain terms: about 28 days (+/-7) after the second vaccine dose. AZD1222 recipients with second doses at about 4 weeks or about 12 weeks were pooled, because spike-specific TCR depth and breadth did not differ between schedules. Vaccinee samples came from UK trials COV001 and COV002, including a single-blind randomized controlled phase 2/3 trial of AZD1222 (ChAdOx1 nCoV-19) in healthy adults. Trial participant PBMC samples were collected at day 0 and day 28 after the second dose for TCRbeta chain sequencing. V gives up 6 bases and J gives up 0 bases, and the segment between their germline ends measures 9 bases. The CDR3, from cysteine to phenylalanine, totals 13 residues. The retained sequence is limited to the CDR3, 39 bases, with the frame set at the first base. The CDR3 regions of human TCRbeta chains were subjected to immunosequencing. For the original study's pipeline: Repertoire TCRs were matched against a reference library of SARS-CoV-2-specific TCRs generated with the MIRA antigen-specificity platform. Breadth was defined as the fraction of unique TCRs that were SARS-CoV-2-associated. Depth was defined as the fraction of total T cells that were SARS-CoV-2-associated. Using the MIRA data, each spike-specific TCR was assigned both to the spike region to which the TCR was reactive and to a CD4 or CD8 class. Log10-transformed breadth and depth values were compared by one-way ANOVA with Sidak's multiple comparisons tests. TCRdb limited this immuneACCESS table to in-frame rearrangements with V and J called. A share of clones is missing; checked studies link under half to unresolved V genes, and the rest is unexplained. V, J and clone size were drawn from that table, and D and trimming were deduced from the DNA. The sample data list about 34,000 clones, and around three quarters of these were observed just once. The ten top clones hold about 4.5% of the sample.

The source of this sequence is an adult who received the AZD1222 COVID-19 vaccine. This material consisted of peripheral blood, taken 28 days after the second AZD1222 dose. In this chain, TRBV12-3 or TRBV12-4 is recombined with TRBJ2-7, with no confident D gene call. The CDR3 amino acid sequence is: CASRNSNSYEQYF. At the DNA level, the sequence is TGTGCCAGCAGGAACTCCAACTCCTACGAGCAGTACTTC.